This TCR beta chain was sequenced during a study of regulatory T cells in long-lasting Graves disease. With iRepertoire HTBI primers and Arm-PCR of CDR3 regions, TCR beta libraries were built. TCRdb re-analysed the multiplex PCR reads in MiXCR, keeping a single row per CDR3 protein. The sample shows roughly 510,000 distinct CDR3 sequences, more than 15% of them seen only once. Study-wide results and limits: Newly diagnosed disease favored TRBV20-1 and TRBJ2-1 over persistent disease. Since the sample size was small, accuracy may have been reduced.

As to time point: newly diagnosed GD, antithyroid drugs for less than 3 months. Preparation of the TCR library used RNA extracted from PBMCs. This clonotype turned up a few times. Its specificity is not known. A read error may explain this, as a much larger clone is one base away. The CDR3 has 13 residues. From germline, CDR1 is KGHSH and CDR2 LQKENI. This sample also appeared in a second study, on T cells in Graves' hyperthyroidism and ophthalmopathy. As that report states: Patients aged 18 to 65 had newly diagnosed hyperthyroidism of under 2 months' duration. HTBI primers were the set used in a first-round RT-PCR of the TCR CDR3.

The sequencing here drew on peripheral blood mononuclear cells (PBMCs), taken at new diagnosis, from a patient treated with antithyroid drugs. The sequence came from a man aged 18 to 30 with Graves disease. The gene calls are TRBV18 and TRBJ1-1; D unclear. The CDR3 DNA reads TGTGCCGGCTCACCAGTGGGCGGGACTGAAGCTTTCTTT. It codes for CAGSPVGGTEAFF. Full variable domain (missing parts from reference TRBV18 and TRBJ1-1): NAGVMQNPRHLVRRRGQEARLRCSPMKGHSHVYWYRQLPEEGLKFMVYLQKENIIDESGMPKERFSAEFPKEGPSILRIQQVVRGDSAAYFCAGSPVGGTEAFFGQGTRLTVV.